These 14 T cell receptor beta chains originate from one sample sequenced in a study of blood T cell repertoires in COVID-19. Method: immunoSEQ multiplex PCR; TCRdb's copy keeps in-frame clones and lacks some. The sample shows around 280,000 clones, about 90% of them seen only once. The sequenced sample consisted of PBMCs or T cells enriched from blood (not recorded which). These receptors were taken from a woman between 18 and 30 years old with acute COVID-19.

V usage is TRBV19 and J usage is TRBJ2-5, with TRBD2 matching over 13 bases. Trimming at V came to 5 bases and at J to 4 bases, leaving 4 bases not matched to a gene. The CDR3 has 15 amino acids. CDR1 and CDR2 from the germline V gene are LNHDA and SQIVND (reference sequence). The CDR3 loop reads CASSSRTSGGETQYF. The CDR3 nucleotides read TGTGCCAGTAGTTCCCGGACTAGCGGGGGAGAGACCCAGTACTTC.

V usage is TRBV5-1 and J usage is TRBJ1-1; D unresolved. Trimming left V 0 bases short and J 4 bases short, with 13 bases between. The germline gives CDR1 SGHRS, CDR2 YFSETQ. CDR3 length: 15 residues. The chain's CDR3 is CASSLGAPEGTEAFF. CDR3 in DNA: TGCGCCAGCAGCTTGGGAGCCCCGGAGGGCACTGAAGCTTTCTTT.

The chain couples TRBV28 to TRBJ1-2; possibly TRBD1 for D (6 bases). Germline CDR1 is MDHEN and CDR2 is SYDVKM. The V end was cut by 6 bases, the J end by 8 bases, with 16 bases between. CDR3 length: 13 amino acids. CDR3 coding DNA: TGTGCCAGCAGGGAAGGGGGGGCGAAAGGCTACACCTTC. Protein product: CASREGGAKGYTF.

This chain uses TRBV10-2 with TRBJ2-7; D perhaps matches TRBD2 (6 bases). Per germline, CDR1 WSHSY and CDR2 SAAADI. This CDR3 contains 16 residues. Trimming shortened V by 7 bases and J by 6 bases, and 25 bases separated the two germline ends. The CDR3 bases are TGCGCCAGCAACGGGAGAAAGGAAGAAAGAGTATCCGAGCAGTACTTC. This encodes CASNGRKEERVSEQYF.

This CDR3 reads CASSLRTGMNTEAFF. As DNA, the CDR3 is TGTGCCAGCAGCTTAAGGACAGGGATGAACACTGAAGCTTTCTTT. The chain joins TRBV7-6 to TRBJ1-1; TRBD1 aligns across 8 bases. J lost 0 bases, V lost 2 bases, and 2 bases had no gene match. The CDR3 is made up of 15 amino acids. Per germline, CDR1 SGHVS and CDR2 FNYEAQ.

This chain connects TRBV30 to TRBJ2-1; TRBD1 agrees at 7 bases. V dropped 4 bases and J dropped 2; count of bases not matched to a gene: 5. Germline V CDR1 and CDR2: GTSNPN, SVGIG (reference sequence). This CDR3 has 14 residues. This CDR3 reads CAWTGQVPYNEQFF. The CDR3 DNA reads TGTGCCTGGACCGGACAGGTCCCCTACAATGAGCAGTTCTTC.

In nucleotides, the CDR3 is TGTGCCAGCAGTCAAGGGACTTTAGGGAAACTGTTTTTT. Its translation: CASSQGTLGKLFF. The V gene is TRBV28, the J gene TRBJ1-4, with a tentative D call TRBD1 (5 bases). Per germline, CDR1 MDHEN and CDR2 SYDVKM. The CDR3 is 13 residues long. V gave up 5 bases and J gave up 11 bases, with 15 bases separating them.

The rearrangement links TRBV6-5 to TRBJ1-4; 8 bases align to TRBD1. V lost 6 bases and J lost 4; bases outside the gene matches: 7. CDR1 is MNHEY, CDR2 SVGAGI, per germline. The CDR3 has 15 residues. CDR3 loop: CASRPDRGFNEKLFF. The CDR3 region has the DNA TGTGCCAGCAGACCCGACAGGGGATTTAATGAAAAACTGTTTTTT.

The CDR3 nucleotides are TGTGCCAGCAGCTTAGATCGGCCCCGGGACAGGGAATCCTACGAGCAGTACTTC. It encodes CASSLDRPRDRESYEQYF. This sequence joins TRBV11-2 and TRBJ2-7; 9 positions agree with TRBD1. V was clipped by 0 bases and J by 1 base; unmatched bases: 10. Looked up from germline, CDR1 is SGHAT and CDR2 is FQNNGV. This CDR3 is 18 amino acids long.

The rearrangement uses TRBV7-9 and TRBJ2-2, with 8 bases fitting TRBD1. The CDR3 is 17 amino acids. The V gene end was trimmed by 0 bases and the J gene end by 5 bases; junction bases not matched to a gene: 8. Germline CDR1 reads SEHNR; CDR2 reads FQNEAQ (reference sequence). This CDR3 is CASSLATGGVVTGELFF. The CDR3 nucleotides are TGTGCCAGCAGCTTAGCAACAGGGGGAGTAGTGACCGGGGAGCTGTTTTTT.

The rearrangement uses TRBV6-1 and TRBJ2-6, with TRBD2 identical over 9 bases. V was clipped by 2 bases and J by 0 bases; unmatched bases: 8. This CDR3 has 19 residues. CDR1 is MNHNS, CDR2 SASEGT, per germline. In nucleotides, the CDR3 is TGTGCCAGCAGTGAACTGAAGACTAGCGGATTCTCTGGGGCCAACGTCCTGACTTTC. This translates into CASSELKTSGFSGANVLTF.

V usage is TRBV2 and J usage is TRBJ2-7, with TRBD1 matching 7 bases. With 6 bases clipped from V and 4 bases from J, the junction kept 6 bases outside the gene matches. The CDR3 contains 13 residues. CDR1 is SNHLY and CDR2 is FYNNEI in the germline V gene. The CDR3 DNA reads as TGTGCCAGCAGGCCCGACAGGGCATACGAGCAGTACTTC. It is translated as CASRPDRAYEQYF. Drawing the rest from reference TRBV2 and TRBJ2-7, the complete variable domain is EPEVTQTPSHQVTQMGQEVILRCVPISNHLYFYWYRQILGQKVEFLVSFYNNEISEKSEIFDDQFSVERPDGSNFTLKIRSTKLEDSAMYFCASRPDRAYEQYFGPGTRLTVT.

V usage is TRBV12-3 or TRBV12-4 and J usage is TRBJ2-7; 12 bases map to TRBD2. The CDR3 is 13 residues long. The J segment lost 12 bases and the V segment lost 6 bases, leaving 9 bases of the junction unmatched. DNA of the CDR3: TGTGCCAGCAGGACTAGCGGGAGAGTGCGTACGTACTTC. It is translated as CASRTSGRVRTYF.

V and J are TRBV10-3 and TRBJ2-3; 7 bases align to TRBD2. Germline trimming cut 3 bases from V and 2 bases from J; bases unmatched to any gene: 11. Germline CDR1 is ENHRY and CDR2 is SYGVKD. This CDR3 has 17 amino acids. The DNA for the CDR3 is TGTGCCATCAGTGAACCCATTACTAGCGTAGACACAGATACGCAGTATTTT. The encoded protein is CAISEPITSVDTDTQYF.